The clone carrying this T cell receptor beta chain appeared many times. This sample stems from a study of Graves' ophthalmopathy and Graves' hyperthyroidism. Amplification from RNA transcripts yielded the TCR beta CDR3 regions. HTBI-primed RT-PCR formed the first round, and a multiplex PCR formed the second. One entry per CDR3 protein results from TCRdb running MiXCR on the multiplex PCR reads. The sample has about 380,000 distinct CDR3 sequences, less than 20% seen once. The ends lost 0 bases at V and 4 bases at J; junction bases unmatched: 4. Germline CDR1 LGHNA, CDR2 YNFKEQ. CDR3 length equals 15 residues. The stable label applied to hyperthyroidism with no ophthalmopathy within 18 months of follow-up.

The specimen was peripheral blood. This sequence originates from a woman younger than 30 with stable Graves' hyperthyroidism. The rearrangement joins TRBV4-2 to TRBJ2-7, with 9 nucleotides matching TRBD2. This CDR3 is CASSQDGGGAYEQYF. In DNA, the CDR3 is TGTGCCAGCAGCCAAGACGGCGGGGGGGCTTACGAGCAGTACTTC.